The present T cell receptor (beta chain) was sequenced within a study of blood T cells in healthy people across ages. About the study: With template switching, about one barcoded beta molecule was captured per two T cells. Study findings and constraints: Total diversity from one million sequenced T cells was likely underestimated.

Trimming removed 5 bases at V and 6 bases at J, with 14 bases between. From germline, CDR1 is SGHTA and CDR2 FQGNSA. The CDR3 is made up of 13 amino acids. A J-beta primer mix and a sample-barcoded 5' primer were used in a second PCR of roughly 6 to 12 cycles. A 12-random-nucleotide template-switch adaptor tagged each cDNA molecule. TCRdb ran MiXCR on the 5' RACE reads and lists one entry per CDR3 protein. Here the sample spans just over 1 million distinct CDR3 sequences, around 45% being singletons. A word on this clonotype: Its antigen is unidentified.

Researchers collected 9.5 to 10 milliliters of peripheral blood from every single donor. V usage is TRBV7-2 and J usage is TRBJ2-7, with D uncertain. This sequence was found in a woman aged 55-70 years in good health. Material: blood. The CDR3 protein is CASSLVEVGEQYF. CDR3 DNA sequence: TGTGCCAGCAGCCTAGTCGAGGTTGGCGAGCAGTACTTC.